This T cell receptor beta chain was identified during a study of tumor-infiltrating lymphocytes in primary liver carcinoma. Study-level information: Cases comprised patients with primary liver carcinoma who received surgical resection. Patients were men and women aged 30 to 69 years.

The researchers obtained blood RNA from unsorted whole blood and also extracted germline DNA. Investigators obtained 4 to 5 milliliters of peripheral blood ahead of surgery. Germline V CDR1 and CDR2: SGHAT, FQNNGV. Including both end residues, the CDR3 is 15 amino acids long. The input was about 500 ng total RNA; TCR beta cDNA was made from it with a constant-region primer. Sequencing libraries for TCR beta derived from three nested multiplex PCR rounds that used slightly modified ARM-PCR. With TRBV1-TRBV30 forward primers and a C-beta reverse primer, the first two PCR rounds were run for approximately 9 cycles each. TCRdb passed the multiplex PCR reads through MiXCR, listing each CDR3 protein once. The sample includes about 200,000 distinct CDR3 sequences, less than 70% of them seen just once. About this clonotype itself: In this CDR3 the conserved last residue, phenylalanine or tryptophan, is missing, so a read error is likely. The DNA is omitted, as the CDR3 cannot be located on it reliably, and the CDR3 follows TCRdb's listing.

Source material: peripheral blood. The receptor's source is a woman between 55 and 75 years old with primary liver carcinoma and hepatitis B virus infection. The chain carries TRBV11-2 and TRBJ2-3; TRBD2, the D gene given by the table, was not confirmed from the DNA. The CDR3 sequence: CASSFGLGRTDTQYI.